This TCR beta chain was sequenced in a study of cytotoxic CD8 clonotypes in ibrutinib-treated CLL. Study-level results: Stable or contracted on treatment, public clonotypes were also uncommon. At baseline, clonality was higher than in age-matched healthy donors and correlated with CD8+ counts.

V was cut by 6 bases and J by 7 bases, with 13 bases left in between. The CDR3 spans 13 residues. Germline CDR1 MNHEY, CDR2 SVGAGI. TCRdb keeps only in-frame clones here, not all; method: immunoSEQ multiplex PCR. The sample has 40,000 or so clones, 55% to 75% seen once; the top ten hold roughly 14%. With respect to this clone: Antigen: not known.

Sample: PBMCs, taken after 12 months of ibrutinib treatment. The TCR originated in a human donor with chronic lymphocytic leukemia. The chain employs TRBV6-5 and TRBJ2-1; D may be TRBD2 (6 bases). This CDR3 is CASSDRRENEQFF. As DNA, the CDR3 is TGTGCCAGCAGCGATAGGCGGGAAAATGAGCAGTTCTTC.